Listed here are 9 T cell receptor beta chains from one sample, sequenced in a study of glioma-infiltrating T cells. Amplification of TCR alpha and beta CDR3 regions from RNA used iRepertoire nested multiplex PCR. TCRdb reanalysed the multiplex PCR reads using MiXCR and keeps one entry per CDR3 protein. The profile shows some 16,000 distinct CDR3 sequences, about three fifths of them singletons. The sample consisted of glioma tissue, nonneoplastic brain tissue, or PBMCs (not recorded which). The receptor set was obtained from a human donor with low-grade glioma or glioblastoma, undergoing nonglioma brain surgery, or in good health (not recorded which).

The V gene is TRBV20-1, the J gene TRBJ2-7, with 9 positions matching TRBD2. Germline CDR1 reads DFQATT; CDR2 reads SNEGSKA (reference sequence). The CDR3 length is 15 residues. The V and J ends lost 0 bases and 4 bases, in that order; junction bases with no gene match: 7. DNA of the CDR3: TGCAGTGCTAGAGATTGGGGGACTAGCAGATACGAGCAGTACTTC. Its protein product is CSARDWGTSRYEQYF.

V and J are TRBV15 and TRBJ2-5; D gene uncertain. This CDR3 has 14 amino acids. V dropped 1 base and J dropped 0 bases, with 6 bases sitting between them. Germline lookup yields CDR1 LNHNV and CDR2 YYDKDF (reference sequence). CDR3: CATSRGADQETQYF. The CDR3 nucleotides are TGTGCCACCAGCAGAGGGGCAGACCAAGAGACCCAGTACTTC.

This clonotype has a handful of counts. The chain is built from TRBV2 and TRBJ2-7; 7 nucleotides match TRBD2. V dropped 7 bases and J dropped 2; count of bases not matched to a gene: 11. Germline V gene sequence: CDR1 SNHLY, CDR2 FYNNEI. This CDR3 is 15 amino acids long. The CDR3 bases are TGTGCCAGCATTGGAGGAGGCCGGGGGGCCTACGAGCAGTACTTC. It translates to CASIGGGRGAYEQYF.

V and J are TRBV20-1 and TRBJ1-1; TRBD1 aligns across 12 bases. The CDR3 has 14 residues. Germline V CDR1 and CDR2: DFQATT, SNEGSKA (reference sequence). The J segment lost 6 bases and the V segment lost 6 bases, leaving 8 bases of the junction unmatched. CDR3: CSAQRGTGGPEAFF. CDR3 DNA sequence: TGCAGTGCCCAACGTGGGACAGGGGGCCCTGAAGCTTTCTTT.

The chain employs TRBV11-2 and TRBJ2-5; D gene unclear. V gave up 4 bases and J gave up 8 bases, with 8 bases separating them. The CDR3 runs to 11 residues. Germline CDR1 and CDR2: SGHAT and FQNNGV. CDR3 in amino acids: CASSWASTQYF. The CDR3 region has the DNA TGTGCCAGCAGCTGGGCTTCAACCCAGTACTTC.

About this clonotype itself: With a much larger clone just one base away, this may be a read error. The chain combines TRBV11-1 with TRBJ2-7, with 7 bases aligning to TRBD1. The CDR3 spans 13 residues. Germline assignment: CDR1 SGHAT and CDR2 FQDESV (reference sequence). Trimming took 2 bases from V and 8 from J; bases not matched to a gene: 6. The CDR3 DNA reads as TGTGCCAGCAGCTTAACGACAGGGCACAAGCAGTACTTC. Residues: CASSLTTGHKQYF.

The gene calls are TRBV27 and TRBJ1-2; 10 nucleotides line up with TRBD1. The CDR3 runs to 14 residues. The germline V gene has CDR1 MNHEY and CDR2 SMNVEV (reference sequence). V was clipped by 2 bases and J by 7 bases; unmatched bases: 4. CDR3 nucleotides: TGTGCCAGCAGTTTAGACAGGGGGCAGGCTGGCTACACCTTC. Translated: CASSLDRGQAGYTF.

This clonotype was seen ten or more times. This chain links TRBV4-2 with TRBJ2-3; the D is unclear. The germline V and J ends were trimmed by 0 bases and 8 bases, with 21 bases remaining between them. CDR3 size: 17 residues. Germline assignment: CDR1 LGHNA and CDR2 YNFKEQ. The CDR3 DNA follows: TGTGCCAGCAGCCAAGATCGGCAGCGTACGGTTCTGGGTACGCAGTATTTT. This codes for CASSQDRQRTVLGTQYF.

In its sample, this clonotype was seen a few times. The rearrangement links TRBV20-1 to TRBJ1-2; the D gene is possibly TRBD1 (6 bases). CDR3 length: 13 residues. Trimming cost V 4 bases and J 3 bases, with 12 bases left between them. Germline CDR1 and CDR2: DFQATT and SNEGSKA (reference sequence). CDR3 loop: CSAIQGFDYGYTF. The CDR3 DNA is TGCAGTGCTATACAGGGTTTCGACTATGGCTACACCTTC.